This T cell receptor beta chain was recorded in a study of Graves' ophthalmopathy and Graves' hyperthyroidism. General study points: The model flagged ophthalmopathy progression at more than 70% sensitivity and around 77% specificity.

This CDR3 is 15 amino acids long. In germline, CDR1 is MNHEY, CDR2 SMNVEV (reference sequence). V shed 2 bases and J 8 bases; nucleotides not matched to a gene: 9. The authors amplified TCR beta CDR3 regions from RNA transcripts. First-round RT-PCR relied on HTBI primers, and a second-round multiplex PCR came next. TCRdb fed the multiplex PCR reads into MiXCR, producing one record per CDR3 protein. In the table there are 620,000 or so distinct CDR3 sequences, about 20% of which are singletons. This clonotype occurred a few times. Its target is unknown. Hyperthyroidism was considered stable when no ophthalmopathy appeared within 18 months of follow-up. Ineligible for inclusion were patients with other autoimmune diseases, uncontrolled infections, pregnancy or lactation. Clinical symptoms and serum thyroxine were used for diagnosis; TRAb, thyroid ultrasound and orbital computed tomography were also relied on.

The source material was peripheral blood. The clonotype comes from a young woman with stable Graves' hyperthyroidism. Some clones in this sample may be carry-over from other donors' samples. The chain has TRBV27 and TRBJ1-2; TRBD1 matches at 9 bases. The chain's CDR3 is CASSLMGGTGKGYTF. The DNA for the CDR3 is TGTGCCAGCAGTTTAATGGGAGGGACAGGGAAAGGCTACACCTTC.